The T cell receptor beta chain under discussion was sequenced for a study of response to subunit inactivated influenza vaccine. Whole-study results and caveats: Authors suggested that a seasonal influenza vaccination recruits few new T cells each time.

Using its own MiXCR run on the RT-PCR reads, TCRdb lists one record per CDR3 protein. Found here are approximately 310,000 distinct CDR3 sequences, 21% of them singletons; the top ten hold about 9.4%. This clonotype was seen a handful of times. The antigen remains unidentified. Losses at the gene ends were 4 bases for V and 0 bases for J; bases not matched to a gene: 1. The CDR3 spans 15 residues. Germline values: CDR1 ENHRY, CDR2 SYGVKD. The sequenced sample was PBMCs from blood, obtained less than 22 months after vaccination. The clonotype originates from a man aged 50 to 69 who received an inactivated influenza vaccine. This chain joins TRBV10-3 and TRBJ1-3; 9 bases match TRBD1. The CDR3 DNA reads as TGTGCCATCAGTGGGGGACAGGGCTCTGGAAACACCATATATTTT. This codes for CAISGGQGSGNTIYF.